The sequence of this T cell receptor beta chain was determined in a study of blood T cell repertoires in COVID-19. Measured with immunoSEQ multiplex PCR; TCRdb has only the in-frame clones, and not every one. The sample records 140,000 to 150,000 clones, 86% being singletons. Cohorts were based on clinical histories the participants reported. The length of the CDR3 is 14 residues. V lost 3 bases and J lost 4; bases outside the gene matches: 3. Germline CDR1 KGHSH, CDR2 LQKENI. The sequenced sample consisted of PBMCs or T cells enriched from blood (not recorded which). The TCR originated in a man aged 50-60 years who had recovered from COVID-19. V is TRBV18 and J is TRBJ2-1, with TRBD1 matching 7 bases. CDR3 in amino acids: CASSPGTDYNEQFF. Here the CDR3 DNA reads TGTGCCAGCTCACCCGGGACAGATTACAATGAGCAGTTCTTC.